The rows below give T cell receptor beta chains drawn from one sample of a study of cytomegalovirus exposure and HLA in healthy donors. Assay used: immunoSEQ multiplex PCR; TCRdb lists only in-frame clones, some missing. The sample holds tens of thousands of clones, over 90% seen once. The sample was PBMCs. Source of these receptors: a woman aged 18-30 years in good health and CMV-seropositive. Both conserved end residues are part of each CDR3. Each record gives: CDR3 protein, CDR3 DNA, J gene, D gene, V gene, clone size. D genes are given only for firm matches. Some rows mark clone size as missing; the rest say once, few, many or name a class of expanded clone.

CASSSTGMYGYTF,TGTGCCAGCAGCTCAACAGGGATGTATGGCTACACCTTC,TRBJ1-2,-,TRBV6-6,-
CASSLLTGEGSPLHF,TGTGCCAGCAGCTTACTTACAGGGGAAGGTTCACCCCTCCACTTT,TRBJ1-6,TRBD1,TRBV5-6,-
CASSRLAGGTGELFF,TGTGCCAGCAGTCGACTAGCGGGAGGAACCGGGGAGCTGTTTTTT,TRBJ2-2,TRBD2,TRBV2,-
CASSRTQGSNQPQHF,TGCGCCAGCAGCCGCACACAGGGTAGCAATCAGCCCCAGCATTTT,TRBJ1-5,-,TRBV4-1,-
CAISESPAYANTGELFF,TGTGCCATCAGTGAGTCGCCCGCCTACGCGAACACCGGGGAGCTGTTTTTT,TRBJ2-2,-,TRBV10-3,-
CASSTLDRGGNQPQHF,TGTGCCAGTAGTACTCTGGACAGGGGAGGCAATCAGCCCCAGCATTTT,TRBJ1-5,TRBD1,TRBV19,-
CASSFLTSNEQFF,TGTGCCAGCAGCTTCCTGACTAGCAATGAGCAGTTCTTC,TRBJ2-1,-,TRBV7-9,-
CASSRQDTSEAFF,TGCGCCAGCAGCCGACAGGATACGAGTGAAGCTTTCTTT,TRBJ1-1,-,TRBV4-1,-
CASSDRTGNSPLHF,TGTGCCAGCAGTGACCGGACAGGGAATTCACCCCTCCACTTT,TRBJ1-6,TRBD1,TRBV6-4,-
CASSLGSGQYNSPLHF,TGTGCCAGCAGTTTAGGCTCGGGACAGTATAATTCACCCCTCCACTTT,TRBJ1-6,TRBD1,TRBV27,-
CASSFRENTEAFF,TGTGCCAGCAGTTTCCGGGAGAACACTGAAGCTTTCTTT,TRBJ1-1,-,TRBV27,-
CASSLYSYNEQFF,TGTGCCAGTAGCCTCTACTCCTACAATGAGCAGTTCTTC,TRBJ2-1,-,TRBV19,-
CASRRVGPADTIYF,TGTGCCAGCAGGCGGGTCGGCCCCGCCGACACCATATATTTT,TRBJ1-3,-,TRBV6-1,-
CASSYRLAGFNEQFF,TGTGCCAGCAGTTACAGACTAGCGGGATTCAATGAGCAGTTCTTC,TRBJ2-1,TRBD2,TRBV6-5,-
CAWSKTATYEQYF,TGTGCCTGGAGTAAAACTGCCACCTACGAGCAGTACTTC,TRBJ2-7,-,TRBV30,-
CASTRQGFNEKLFF,TGTGCCAGCACAAGACAGGGGTTTAATGAAAAACTGTTTTTT,TRBJ1-4,TRBD1,TRBV2,-
CASRLDGGNEQFF,TGTGCCAGCAGACTGGACGGGGGCAATGAGCAGTTCTTC,TRBJ2-1,-,TRBV27,once
CASSMEGQLGRNQPQHF,TGTGCCAGTAGTATGGAGGGCCAACTGGGGCGCAATCAGCCCCAGCATTTT,TRBJ1-5,-,TRBV19,once
CASSPGQTGNTIYF,TGTGCCAGCAGCCCGGGACAAACGGGAAACACCATATATTTT,TRBJ1-3,-,TRBV7-2,-
CASSQNTGELFF,TGTGCCAGCAGTCAAAACACCGGGGAGCTGTTTTTT,TRBJ2-2,-,TRBV27,-
CASSHAGGLVGNTIYF,TGTGCCAGTAGCCATGCCGGGGGGCTGGTAGGAAACACCATATATTTT,TRBJ1-3,-,TRBV19,few
CASRGQNEQYF,TGTGCCAGCAGGGGGCAGAACGAGCAGTACTTC,TRBJ2-7,-,TRBV11-2,few
CASTDRTGGTGELFF,TGCGCCAGCACAGACCGGACAGGCGGAACCGGGGAGCTGTTTTTT,TRBJ2-2,TRBD1,TRBV5-1,-
CASSVRGGGTGELFF,TGTGCCAGCAGCGTACGAGGGGGAGGGACCGGGGAGCTGTTTTTT,TRBJ2-2,-,TRBV9,-
CASSLDSRNTGELFF,TGCGCCAGCAGCTTGGACAGCCGGAACACCGGGGAGCTGTTTTTT,TRBJ2-2,-,TRBV5-1,-
CASSQGFRLSGEQFF,TGCGCCAGCAGCCAAGGATTCAGGTTAAGCGGTGAGCAGTTCTTC,TRBJ2-1,-,TRBV4-3,-
CASSLVTGGIGELFF,TGTGCCAGCAGCTTAGTTACTGGAGGGATCGGGGAGCTGTTTTTT,TRBJ2-2,-,TRBV11-2,-
CASSYSGQGSSPLHF,TGTGCCAGCAGTTACTCCGGACAGGGGTCGTCACCCCTCCACTTT,TRBJ1-6,TRBD1,TRBV6-6,-
CATSRDKKWLGFTDTQYF,TGTGCCACCAGCAGAGATAAAAAATGGCTAGGTTTCACAGATACGCAGTATTTT,TRBJ2-3,-,TRBV15,-
CASSRDRGLAGGNYEQYF,TGTGCCAGCAGCCGCGACAGGGGGCTAGCCGGTGGCAACTACGAGCAGTACTTC,TRBJ2-7,TRBD1,TRBV14,-
CASSPTGLGNTEAFF,TGTGCCAGCAGTCCAACAGGGCTCGGAAACACTGAAGCTTTCTTT,TRBJ1-1,-,TRBV27,-
CASSGGGVRETQYF,TGTGCCAGCAGTGGGGGCGGGGTCCGGGAGACCCAGTACTTC,TRBJ2-5,-,TRBV6-1,-
CASTHSGGSKNIQYF,TGTGCCAGCACCCACTCGGGGGGATCCAAAAACATTCAGTACTTC,TRBJ2-4,TRBD2,TRBV6-6,-
CASSLDWDNNEQFF,TGTGCCAGCAGCTTAGACTGGGACAACAATGAGCAGTTCTTC,TRBJ2-1,-,TRBV7-2,-
CASYRTDNSPLHF,TGTGCCAGCTACCGGACTGATAATTCACCCCTCCACTTT,TRBJ1-6,-,TRBV5-8,-
CASSEGPRDEQFF,TGTGCCAGCAGTGAAGGGCCCAGGGATGAGCAGTTCTTC,TRBJ2-1,-,TRBV6-1,-
CASSSGGLGSTDTQYF,TGTGCCAGCAGCTCGGGGGGACTAGGATCCACAGATACGCAGTATTTT,TRBJ2-3,TRBD2,TRBV7-9,-
CASSALPSSGRVYNEQFF,TGTGCCAGCAGTGCCCTGCCTTCTAGCGGGAGAGTCTACAATGAGCAGTTCTTC,TRBJ2-1,TRBD2,TRBV2,-
CASAPGLADTQYF,TGTGCCAGCGCGCCCGGACTAGCCGATACGCAGTATTTT,TRBJ2-3,TRBD2,TRBV19,-
CSVRGSDEKLFF,TGCAGCGTTCGGGGGTCCGATGAAAAACTGTTTTTT,TRBJ1-4,-,TRBV29-1,-
CASSQDWTGGTGELFF,TGTGCCAGCAGCCAAGATTGGACAGGGGGGACCGGGGAGCTGTTTTTT,TRBJ2-2,TRBD1,TRBV4-2,-
CSASDSTEAFF,TGCAGTGCTAGTGACAGCACTGAAGCTTTCTTT,TRBJ1-1,-,TRBV20-1,medium-sized
CASSLVRVVTGELFF,TGTGCCAGCAGCTTAGTCAGGGTGGTGACCGGGGAGCTGTTTTTT,TRBJ2-2,-,TRBV7-8,-
CASSLVVAGGSNEQFF,TGTGCCAGCAGCTTAGTTGTCGCGGGAGGTTCTAATGAGCAGTTCTTC,TRBJ2-1,TRBD2,TRBV7-2,-
CASSPGREGLYGYTF,TGCGCCAGCAGCCCCGGTAGGGAGGGACTCTATGGCTACACCTTC,TRBJ1-2,-,TRBV4-1,-
CASSSPRGSGEQYF,TGTGCCAGCAGCTCCCCCCGCGGCTCCGGGGAGCAGTACTTC,TRBJ2-7,-,TRBV7-2,-
CASGLVVGGRVNNYGYTF,TGTGCTAGTGGTTTGGTTGTGGGGGGACGGGTGAATAACTATGGCTACACCTTC,TRBJ1-2,-,TRBV12-5,-
CASSSLRRGKSDEQFF,TGTGCCAGCAGTTCGCTTCGCCGGGGAAAAAGCGATGAGCAGTTCTTC,TRBJ2-1,-,TRBV28,-
CASGRDIRDQPQHF,TGTGCCAGCGGGAGGGACATTCGCGATCAGCCCCAGCATTTT,TRBJ1-5,-,TRBV6-1,-
CASSEAGAANRPNQPQHF,TGTGCCAGCAGTGAAGCGGGGGCAGCCAATCGCCCTAATCAGCCCCAGCATTTT,TRBJ1-5,-,TRBV6-1,-
CASSLGGTDNNEQFF,TGCGCCAGCAGCTTGGGCGGGACAGATAACAATGAGCAGTTCTTC,TRBJ2-1,-,TRBV5-1,-